One and the same sample provided the 6 T cell receptor beta chains below, sequenced in a study of blood T cell repertoires in COVID-19. Profiled with immunoSEQ multiplex PCR; TCRdb holds only in-frame clones, not every one. There are 200,000 to 300,000 clones in the sample; over 70% occur only once, and approximately 1.6% lies in the top ten. Specimen: peripheral blood. Receptor source: a woman in her thirties or forties who had recovered from COVID-19.

The V call is TRBV13, the J call TRBJ1-3; tentatively, D is TRBD1 (6 bases). The V and J ends lost 4 bases and 0 bases respectively, with 13 bases between them. The CDR3 contains 16 residues. Germline V gene data show CDR1 as PRHDT and CDR2 as FYEKMQ (reference sequence). CDR3 sequence (DNA): TGTGCCAGCAGCTCAGATTACAGGGCCTCTGGAAACACCATATATTTT. It yields the protein CASSSDYRASGNTIYF.

This clone was recorded a few times. The chain uses TRBV19 and TRBJ2-1; D is uncertain. Trimming removed 7 bases at V and 5 bases at J, with 15 bases between. The CDR3 loop spans 14 amino acids. Germline values: CDR1 LNHDA, CDR2 SQIVND (reference sequence). CDR3 amino acids: CASTVARPNNEQFF. Here the CDR3 DNA reads TGTGCCAGTACCGTAGCTCGGCCGAACAATGAGCAGTTCTTC.

The chain links TRBV12-3 or TRBV12-4 to TRBJ2-1; D call uncertain. V was cut by 5 bases and J by 8 bases, with 7 bases left in between. The CDR3 length is 11 residues. This CDR3 is CASSRSDEQFF. CDR3 DNA sequence: TGTGCCAGCAGTCGCAGCGATGAGCAGTTCTTC.

The rearrangement uses TRBV18 and TRBJ2-7; 8 nucleotides line up with TRBD1. CDR3 length equals 14 residues. J gave up 2 bases and V 6 bases, and 6 bases lay outside the gene matches. CDR1 is KGHSH, CDR2 LQKENI, per germline. DNA for the CDR3: TGTGCCAGCTCCAACTACAGGGGGGCCTACGAGCAGTACTTC. This codes for CASSNYRGAYEQYF.

The V and J genes are TRBV4-3 and TRBJ2-2, with TRBD2 identical over 8 bases. The junction had 6 bases not matched to a gene; V was cut back by 0 bases and J by 6 bases. This CDR3 is built from 16 residues. CDR1 is LGHNA and CDR2 is YSLEER in the germline V gene. In DNA, the CDR3 is TGCGCCAGCAGCCAAGAATGGACTAGCCATGCCGGGGAGCTGTTTTTT. It codes for CASSQEWTSHAGELFF.

The rearrangement joins TRBV5-6 to TRBJ1-2; D remains unclear. Trimming left V 0 bases short and J 6 bases short, with 6 bases between. The CDR3 totals 12 residues. Germline CDR1 SGHDT, CDR2 YYEEEE. CDR3 sequence: CASSLVSNGYTF. The CDR3 nucleotides read TGTGCCAGCAGCTTGGTCAGTAATGGCTACACCTTC.